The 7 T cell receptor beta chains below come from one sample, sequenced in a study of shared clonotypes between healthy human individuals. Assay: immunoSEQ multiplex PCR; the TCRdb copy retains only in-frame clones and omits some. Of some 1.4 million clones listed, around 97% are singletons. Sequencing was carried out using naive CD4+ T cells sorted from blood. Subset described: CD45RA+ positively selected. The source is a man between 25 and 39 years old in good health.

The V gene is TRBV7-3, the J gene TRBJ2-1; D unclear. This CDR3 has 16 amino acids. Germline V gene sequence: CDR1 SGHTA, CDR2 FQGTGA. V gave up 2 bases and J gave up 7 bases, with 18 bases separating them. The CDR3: CASSLLRSLGKNEQFF. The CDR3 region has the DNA TGTGCCAGCAGCTTATTGCGGAGCCTGGGAAAAAATGAGCAGTTCTTC.

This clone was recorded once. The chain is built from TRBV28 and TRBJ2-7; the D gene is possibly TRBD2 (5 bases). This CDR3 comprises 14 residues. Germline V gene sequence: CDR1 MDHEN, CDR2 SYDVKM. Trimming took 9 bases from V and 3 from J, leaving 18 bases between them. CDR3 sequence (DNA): TGTGCCAGTCGGGGTTGGATGTCGAACTACGAGCAGTACTTC. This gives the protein CASRGWMSNYEQYF.

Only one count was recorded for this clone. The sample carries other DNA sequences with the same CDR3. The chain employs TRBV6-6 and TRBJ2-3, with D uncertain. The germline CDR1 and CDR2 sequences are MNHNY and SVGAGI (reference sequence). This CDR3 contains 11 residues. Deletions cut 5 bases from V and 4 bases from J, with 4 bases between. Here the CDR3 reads CASSNPDTQYF. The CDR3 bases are TGTGCCAGCAGTAATCCAGATACGCAGTATTTT.

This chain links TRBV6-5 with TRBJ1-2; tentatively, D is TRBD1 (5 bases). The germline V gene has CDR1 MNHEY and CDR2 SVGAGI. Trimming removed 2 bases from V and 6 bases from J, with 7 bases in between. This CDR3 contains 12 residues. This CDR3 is CASSYEGDGYTF. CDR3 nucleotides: TGTGCCAGCAGTTACGAAGGGGATGGCTACACCTTC.

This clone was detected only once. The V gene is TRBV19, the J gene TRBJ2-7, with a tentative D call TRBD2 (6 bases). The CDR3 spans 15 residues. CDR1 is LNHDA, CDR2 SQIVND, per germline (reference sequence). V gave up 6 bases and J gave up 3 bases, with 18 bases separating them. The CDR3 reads CASRMETGVGYEQYF. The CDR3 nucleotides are TGTGCCAGTAGGATGGAGACGGGAGTTGGCTACGAGCAGTACTTC.

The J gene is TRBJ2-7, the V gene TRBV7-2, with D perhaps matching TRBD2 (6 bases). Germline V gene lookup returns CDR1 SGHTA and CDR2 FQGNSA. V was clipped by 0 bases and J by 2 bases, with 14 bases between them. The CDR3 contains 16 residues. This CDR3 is CASSLAGRGYPYEQYF. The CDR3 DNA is TGTGCCAGCAGCTTAGCGGGGCGGGGATACCCCTACGAGCAGTACTTC.

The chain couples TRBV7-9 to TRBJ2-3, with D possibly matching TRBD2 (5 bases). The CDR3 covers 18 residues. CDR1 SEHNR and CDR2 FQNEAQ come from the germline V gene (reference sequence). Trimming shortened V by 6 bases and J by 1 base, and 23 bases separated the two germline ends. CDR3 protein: CASRKKLREGSGTDTQYF. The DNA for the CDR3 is TGTGCCAGCAGGAAAAAACTCCGTGAGGGATCTGGCACAGATACGCAGTATTTT.